Below, 30 T cell receptor beta chains from the same sample are listed, as sequenced in a study of blood T cell repertoires in COVID-19. Sequencing used immunoSEQ multiplex PCR; TCRdb keeps in-frame clones, though not all of them. This repertoire shows about 26,000 clones, approximately 66% found once; its top ten account for roughly 8%. Sequencing input: peripheral blood. These receptors all come from a man in his 60s with active or convalescent COVID-19.

CDR3 DNA: TGTGCCAGCAGTGAAATTGGGGGCCGCACCTACGAGCAGTACTTC. Translation gives CASSEIGGRTYEQYF. The chain carries TRBV6-1 and TRBJ2-7; a weak D match, TRBD1 (6 bases). The CDR3 runs to 15 residues. The V gene's germline CDR1 is MNHNS and CDR2 SASEGT. The V end was cut by 2 bases, the J end by 2 bases, with 13 bases between.

The chain employs TRBV5-5 and TRBJ1-1; tentatively, D is TRBD1 (6 bases). Germline CDR1 reads SGHKS; CDR2 reads YYEKEE (reference sequence). This CDR3 has 14 amino acids. V lost 0 bases to trimming and J lost 0 bases, with 6 bases between them. CDR3: CASSLGTVNTEAFF. The CDR3 DNA follows: TGTGCCAGCAGCTTGGGGACAGTGAACACTGAAGCTTTCTTT.

This clone appeared a few times. The chain has TRBV11-1 and TRBJ1-4, with D hard to call. Per the germline V gene, CDR1 is SGHAT and CDR2 is FQDESV (reference sequence). V was cut by 4 bases and J by 3 bases, with 15 bases left in between. The CDR3 totals 16 residues. This CDR3 reads CASSSRGSFANEKLFF. The CDR3 DNA follows: TGTGCCAGCAGCTCGAGAGGAAGCTTCGCTAATGAAAAACTGTTTTTT.

The chain is built from TRBV27 and TRBJ1-1; perhaps TRBD1 as D (5 bases). V gave up 8 bases and J gave up 5 bases, with 21 bases separating them. Germline V CDR1 and CDR2: MNHEY, SMNVEV (reference sequence). The CDR3 runs 15 residues. The CDR3 is CASDPRGAPRTEAFF. The CDR3 DNA sequence: TGTGCCAGCGACCCCCGTGGGGCCCCGAGGACTGAAGCTTTCTTT.

The chain combines TRBV7-9 with TRBJ2-7, with 7 bases lining up with TRBD2. Losses at the gene ends were 0 bases for V and 3 bases for J; bases not matched to a gene: 14. This CDR3 region has 18 residues. Germline CDR1 is SEHNR and CDR2 is FQNEAQ (reference sequence). For the CDR3, the DNA is TGTGCCAGCAGCTTAGCTATAGTTGTGACTAGCAGTGTCTACGAGCAGTACTTC. It encodes CASSLAIVVTSSVYEQYF.

This clone was detected once. This rearrangement joins TRBV28 to TRBJ2-3; 9 bases agree with TRBD1. The CDR3 totals 17 residues. Germline loops: CDR1 MDHEN, CDR2 SYDVKM. V lost 3 bases, J lost 0 bases, and 7 bases stayed unmatched. The CDR3 region is CASSFPGTGRSTDTQYF. The DNA for the CDR3 is TGTGCCAGCAGTTTCCCTGGGACAGGGAGGAGCACAGATACGCAGTATTTT.

The rearrangement joins TRBV30 to TRBJ1-1; 7 bases align to TRBD1. V was clipped by 3 bases and J by 0 bases; unmatched bases: 1. The CDR3 is made up of 13 amino acids. The V gene's germline CDR1 is GTSNPN and CDR2 SVGIG (reference sequence). The CDR3 protein is CAWRTGLNTEAFF. The CDR3 DNA follows: TGTGCCTGGAGGACAGGGTTGAACACTGAAGCTTTCTTT.

In its sample, this clone was seen a few times. The CDR3 DNA follows: TGTGCCTGGAGTTCGACAGGGAACACTGAAGCTTTCTTT. This translates into CAWSSTGNTEAFF. The chain recombines TRBV30 with TRBJ1-1, with D tentatively TRBD1 (6 bases). Trimming stripped 2 bases from V and 1 base from J, with 8 bases between. The CDR3 contains 13 residues. In germline, CDR1 is GTSNPN, CDR2 SVGIG (reference sequence).

The gene calls are TRBV6-5 and TRBJ2-3; a weak D match, TRBD1 (5 bases). The germline V and J ends were trimmed by 4 bases and 8 bases, with 22 bases remaining between them. The CDR3 runs 16 residues. The germline gives CDR1 MNHEY, CDR2 SVGAGI. CDR3 DNA: TGTGCCAGCAGTTCCGGACAAGGTAGATGGGTCGGTACGCAGTATTTT. This codes for CASSSGQGRWVGTQYF.

This chain connects TRBV27 to TRBJ2-3; D is possibly TRBD1 (6 bases). Germline CDR1 MNHEY, CDR2 SMNVEV (reference sequence). V shed 3 bases and J shed 4 bases, with 26 bases lying between them. CDR3 size: 19 residues. The CDR3 bases are TGTGCCAGCAGTTTTTTTCCCACCCCACAGGGTTTAGGGGCAGATACGCAGTATTTT. It is translated as CASSFFPTPQGLGADTQYF.

The V gene is TRBV11-1, the J gene TRBJ2-1; 8 positions match TRBD1. V lost 5 bases to trimming and J lost 5 bases; unmatched junction nucleotides: 8. CDR1 is SGHAT and CDR2 is FQDESV in the germline V gene (reference sequence). The CDR3 loop spans 15 amino acids. The CDR3 sequence: CASSHGQGGNNEQFF. In DNA form, the CDR3 reads TGTGCCAGCAGCCACGGACAGGGTGGGAACAATGAGCAGTTCTTC.

This clone was counted only a few times. This chain uses TRBV7-9 with TRBJ1-4, with D perhaps TRBD1 (6 bases). The ends were cut back, 5 bases at V and 2 bases at J, with 12 bases in the middle. The length of the CDR3 is 15 residues. CDR1 is SEHNR and CDR2 is FQNEAQ in the germline V gene (reference sequence). CDR3 bases: TGTGCCAGCAGCGTGGACAGTCTGACTAATGAAAAACTGTTTTTT. Encoded protein: CASSVDSLTNEKLFF.

This clone has just a few counts. The rearrangement joins TRBV12-3 or TRBV12-4 to TRBJ1-2; TRBD1 might be the D (5 bases). V gave up 5 bases and J gave up 8 bases, with 15 bases separating them. CDR3 length: 13 amino acids. CDR3 residues: CASSRTDKGGYTF. The CDR3 DNA reads as TGTGCCAGCAGTAGGACGGACAAAGGGGGCTACACCTTC.

The V gene is TRBV7-9, the J gene TRBJ2-7; D remains unclear. The CDR3 spans 14 residues. Deletions cut 1 base from V and 0 bases from J, with 7 bases between. The germline CDR1 and CDR2 sequences are SEHNR and FQNEAQ (reference sequence). CDR3 bases: TGTGCCAGCAGCTTAGGAACGAGCTCCTACGAGCAGTACTTC. Translating it yields CASSLGTSSYEQYF.

A single count supports this clone. This chain connects TRBV30 to TRBJ1-6, with a possible D match to TRBD1 (6 bases). V dropped 2 bases and J dropped 8 bases, with 13 bases sitting between them. The CDR3 totals 14 residues. The germline gives CDR1 GTSNPN, CDR2 SVGIG (reference sequence). Here the CDR3 reads CAWSKGGGYSPLHF. In nucleotides, the CDR3 is TGTGCCTGGAGTAAGGGGGGGGGCTATTCACCCCTCCACTTT.

This chain uses TRBV14 with TRBJ1-2; D not certain. Germline V CDR1 and CDR2: SGHDN, FVKESK. The ends were cut back, 0 bases at V and 5 bases at J, with 16 bases in the middle. The CDR3 totals 16 residues. The chain's CDR3 is CASSQDGSRRGYGYTF. The CDR3 coding sequence is TGTGCCAGCAGCCAAGATGGCAGCAGAAGAGGGTATGGCTACACCTTC.

The V gene is TRBV6-1, the J gene TRBJ1-5; 8 bases line up with TRBD1. The CDR3 length is 18 residues. Germline CDR1 MNHNS, CDR2 SASEGT. With 4 bases clipped from V and 0 bases from J, the junction kept 11 bases outside the gene matches. DNA of the CDR3: TGTGCCAGCAGTGGGAGGACAGGGCTAAGGAATAGCAATCAGCCCCAGCATTTT. It translates to CASSGRTGLRNSNQPQHF.

The chain joins TRBV5-1 to TRBJ2-7; TRBD2 is a possible D gene (5 bases). V was clipped by 0 bases and J by 0 bases, with 10 bases between them. The length of the CDR3 is 15 residues. Germline V CDR1 and CDR2: SGHRS, YFSETQ. DNA of the CDR3: TGCGCCAGCAGCTTGGGACTAATGAGCTCCTACGAGCAGTACTTC. It specifies CASSLGLMSSYEQYF. Full variable domain (outside the CDR3, taken from reference TRBV5-1 and TRBJ2-7): KAGVTQTPRYLIKTRGQQVTLSCSPISGHRSVSWYQQTPGQGLQFLFEYFSETQRNKGNFPGRFSGRQFSNSRSEMNVSTLELGDSALYLCASSLGLMSSYEQYFGPGTRLTVT.

J is TRBJ1-3 and V is TRBV5-1; weak D call: TRBD1 (5 bases). CDR1 SGHRS and CDR2 YFSETQ come from the germline V gene. This CDR3 is built from 16 residues. Between the trimmed V and J ends, which lost 0 bases and 2 bases, there was a span of 12 bases. CDR3 sequence reads: CASSLGVGAAGNTIYF. DNA of the CDR3: TGCGCCAGCAGCTTGGGGGTAGGGGCTGCTGGAAACACCATATATTTT.

The chain employs TRBV3-1 (or the pseudogene TRBV3-2) and TRBJ2-7; 13 nucleotides line up with TRBD2. Germline trimming cut 9 bases from V and 3 bases from J; bases unmatched to any gene: 8. Germline V gene data show CDR1 as LGHDT and CDR2 as YNNKEL (reference sequence). The CDR3 runs 15 residues. In DNA, the CDR3 is TGTGCCAGTACTATGGGGACTAGCGGGATCTACGAGCAGTACTTC. It yields the protein CASTMGTSGIYEQYF.

The chain couples TRBV30 to TRBJ2-7; 10 nucleotides agree with TRBD1. CDR3 length: 14 amino acids. The germline gives CDR1 GTSNPN, CDR2 SVGIG (reference sequence). Losses at the gene ends were 7 bases for V and 1 base for J; bases not matched to a gene: 7. CDR3 protein: CALHRDRGSYEQYF. In DNA, the CDR3 is TGTGCCTTACACCGGGACAGGGGATCCTACGAGCAGTACTTC.

The gene calls are TRBV4-2 and TRBJ2-2, with 9 bases fitting TRBD2. V lost 0 bases, J lost 0 bases, and 2 bases stayed unmatched. Germline CDR1 reads LGHNA; CDR2 reads YNFKEQ. The CDR3 length is 17 residues. Here the CDR3 reads CASSQEPSGANTGELFF. CDR3 coding DNA: TGTGCCAGCAGCCAAGAACCTAGCGGGGCGAACACCGGGGAGCTGTTTTTT.

This clone showed up just a few times. The rearrangement uses TRBV2 and TRBJ2-2; D perhaps matches TRBD2 (6 bases). Germline lookup yields CDR1 SNHLY and CDR2 FYNNEI. This CDR3 has 15 residues. Trimming cost V 8 bases and J 5 bases, with 18 bases left between them. The CDR3 region has the DNA TGTGCCAGCGTAGCGGAAGCGATTGGTACCGGGGAGCTGTTTTTT. This gives the protein CASVAEAIGTGELFF. The full variable domain, completed using reference TRBV2 and TRBJ2-2, is EPEVTQTPSHQVTQMGQEVILRCVPISNHLYFYWYRQILGQKVEFLVSFYNNEISEKSEIFDDQFSVERPDGSNFTLKIRSTKLEDSAMYFCASVAEAIGTGELFFGEGSRLTVL.

This clone was counted between two and nine times. The chain uses TRBV19 and TRBJ1-6, with D possibly being TRBD1 (5 bases). The V end lost 7 bases, the J end lost 4 bases, and 14 bases lay between the germline ends. The CDR3 sequence is 15 residues long. In germline, CDR1 is LNHDA, CDR2 SQIVND (reference sequence). The CDR3 region has the DNA TGTGCCAGTAAAACTCAGGGCGCTTATAATTCACCCCTCCACTTT. Translation: CASKTQGAYNSPLHF. Using reference TRBV19 and TRBJ1-6 for the parts outside the CDR3, the full variable domain is DGGITQSPKYLFRKEGQNVTLSCEQNLNHDAMYWYRQDPGQGLRLIYYSQIVNDFQKGDIAEGYSVSREKKESFPLTVTSAQKNPTAFYLCASKTQGAYNSPLHFGNGTRLTVT.

About this clone: Compared with germline, one end of the junction differs, possibly owing to a read error. J is TRBJ1-2 and V is TRBV7-6; D perhaps matches TRBD1 (5 bases). The germline V gene encodes CDR1 SGHVS and CDR2 FNYEAQ. The CDR3 is 11 residues long. The CDR3 coding sequence is TGTGCCAGTAGCTTGGGGGGTGCGTACACCTTC. Its protein is CASSLGGAYTF.

The rearrangement uses TRBV19 and TRBJ2-2, with D possibly being TRBD2 (5 bases). CDR3 length: 12 residues. V dropped 9 bases and J dropped 7 bases, with 12 bases sitting between them. Germline CDR1 is LNHDA and CDR2 is SQIVND (reference sequence). The CDR3 nucleotides read TGTGCCAGCCAGACCCGGGGCGGGGAGCTGTTTTTT. Its translation: CASQTRGGELFF.

This chain connects TRBV18 to TRBJ1-2; 7 positions agree with TRBD1. V was clipped by 6 bases and J by 7 bases; unmatched bases: 14. The CDR3 extends over 15 amino acids. Germline V gene sequence: CDR1 KGHSH, CDR2 LQKENI. CDR3 amino acids: CASSPKKGTDGGYTF. The CDR3 DNA is TGTGCCAGCTCCCCCAAAAAGGGGACAGACGGTGGCTACACCTTC.

The V and J genes are TRBV5-1 and TRBJ2-2; 10 bases match TRBD2. In germline, CDR1 is SGHRS, CDR2 YFSETQ. Trimming took 1 base from V and 0 from J; bases not matched to a gene: 0. CDR3 length: 16 amino acids. In DNA form, the CDR3 reads TGCGCCAGCAGCTTGCTAGCGGGGGCGAACACCGGGGAGCTGTTTTTT. Amino acids: CASSLLAGANTGELFF.

The count of this clone is one. The chain combines TRBV7-6 with TRBJ1-1; possibly TRBD1 for D (5 bases). The V gene's germline CDR1 is SGHVS and CDR2 FNYEAQ. This CDR3 is built from 16 residues. Trimming removed 5 bases at V and 3 bases at J, with 19 bases between. CDR3 sequence: CASSVGPDQGYTEAFF. In nucleotides, the CDR3 is TGTGCCAGCAGCGTCGGCCCAGATCAGGGTTACACTGAAGCTTTCTTT. The whole variable domain, remainder taken from reference TRBV7-6 and TRBJ1-1, is GAGVSQSPRYKVTKRGQDVALRCDPISGHVSLYWYRQALGQGPEFLTYFNYEAQQDKSGLPNDRFSAERPEGSISTLTIQRTEQRDSAMYRCASSVGPDQGYTEAFFGQGTRLTVV.

The rearrangement joins TRBV28 to TRBJ2-2; D is possibly TRBD2 (6 bases). This CDR3 contains 16 residues. Trimming removed 0 bases from V and 0 bases from J, with 8 bases in between. Germline V lookup: CDR1 MDHEN, CDR2 SYDVKM. Here the CDR3 reads CASSLWSGANTGELFF. CDR3 sequence (DNA): TGTGCCAGCAGTTTATGGTCGGGGGCGAACACCGGGGAGCTGTTTTTT.